This TCR beta chain was sequenced during a study of T cell responses to AZD1222 COVID-19 vaccine. Regarding the study as a whole: Spike-spanning, vaccine-associated CD4 TCRs were dominant at 160-218 and 743-854.

Measured with immunoSEQ multiplex PCR; TCRdb has only the in-frame clones, and not every one. The table records 130,000 to 150,000 clones, around nine tenths of them present only once. Germline V gene data show CDR1 as SGHRS and CDR2 as YFSETQ. This CDR3 contains 15 residues. Trimming pared 4 bases from V and 3 bases from J, leaving 16 bases between. On this clone itself: The antigen is unknown.

The sequence was obtained from an adult in good health. Sequenced material: peripheral blood, taken on day 0 of AZD1222 vaccination. V is TRBV5-1 and J is TRBJ1-2; maybe TRBD1 (5 bases). The CDR3 sequence is CASSAMSVQDYGYTF. CDR3 bases: TGCGCCAGCAGCGCTATGAGTGTACAGGACTATGGCTACACCTTC.